This T cell receptor (beta chain) was obtained from a study of regulatory T cells in long-lasting Graves disease (dated by TCRdb to the early 2020s). Concerning the study at large: Antithyroid drugs had been taken for less than 3 months by newly diagnosed Graves' disease patients. This study used TCR sequencing and RNA sequencing of peripheral blood to compare persistent Graves' disease patients against newly diagnosed Graves' disease patients. The study took place in China and was registered as a clinical trial. TCR sequencing covered around 13 persistent and roughly 20 newly diagnosed Graves' disease patients, some 33 samples in total.

Receptors were amplified or captured by multiplex PCR. This sample was sequenced with an Illumina HiSeq 4000. CDR3 regions were amplified by Arm-PCR with iRepertoire HTBI primers to construct TCR beta libraries. Before sequencing, the PCR products went through gel purification. From the authors' description of their analysis: Gene usage analysis of CDR3 amino acid clonotypes used the approximately 62 TRBV and about 13 TRBJ segments found across samples. COPE and FqMerger were used to merge filtered high-quality paired reads into contigs. Contigs were aligned with BLAST to IMGT TRBV, TRBD and TRBJ reference genes, and CDR3 was defined per IMGT. Clonotypes above 0.1% frequency were classified as highly expanded clones. Repertoire diversity was measured by Shannon entropy, and V-J evenness by the Gini coefficient. Public clonotypes were defined as clonotypes shared by more than one individual. TCRdb ran its own pipeline on the public reads, namely fastp trimming at Q25 and MiXCR clone calling, and kept in-frame beta chains. Every entry covers one CDR3 protein and lists the most common genes and DNA from its rows. The V and J calls, along with clone size, are taken from TCRdb and not from the paper's own processing. The sample records roughly 260,000 distinct CDR3 sequences, about 17% of which are singletons. Together, the top ten hold roughly 15% of the sample.

Taken with the paper, the label for time point translates to: newly diagnosed GD, antithyroid drugs for less than 3 months. For both TCR sequencing and RNA sequencing, RNA was extracted from PBMCs in TRIzol. Graves' disease was diagnosed according to American Thyroid Association guidelines. Patients were recruited from an endocrinology department in Xi'an, China. Each patient gave about 8.1 milliliters of peripheral blood, collected in an EDTA anticoagulant tube. Ficoll Paque Plus density gradient separation was used to isolate PBMCs, and no further T cell sorting was performed. An Agilent 2100 Bioanalyzer and agarose gel were used to assess RNA quality, and a NanoDrop 2000 was used to measure RNA concentration. With respect to this clonotype: Its antigen remains unidentified. A much larger clone lies one base from this, so it may be a read error.

Results the study describes overall, beyond this receptor: Persistent disease showed preferential use of TRBV28, TRBJ1-2 and TRBJ2-5, whereas newly diagnosed disease favored TRBV20-1 and TRBJ2-1. Sequencing and analysis were limited to the TCR beta chain. The authors noted that the small sample size was a limitation that may lower accuracy. A larger number of public clonotypes was shared among persistent patients (over 2,500) than among newly diagnosed patients (around 970). Because the primary lesion, thyroid tissue, could not be accessed, the study looked at peripheral blood alone. Compared with newly diagnosed patients, persistent Graves' disease patients had lower TCR Shannon entropy and fewer highly expanded clones, which suggests clonal expansion.

Deletion took 2 bases off V and 4 bases off J, with a span of 24 bases between the germline ends. The CDR3 sequence holds 19 residues, the cysteine and phenylalanine included. The CDR3 DNA has 57 bases and is translated from base 1. The germline V gene (reference sequence) specifies SEHNR as CDR1 and FQNEAQ as CDR2. The same specimen was also included in a second study, on T cells in Graves' hyperthyroidism and ophthalmopathy. As the second study states: A patient counted as having stable Graves' hyperthyroidism if no progression to ophthalmopathy occurred over 18 months of follow-up. The hyperthyroidism patients were between 18 and 65 years old and newly diagnosed, with a disease duration of less than 2 months. Exclusion was applied to patients with uncontrolled infections, other autoimmune diseases, pregnancy or lactation. Diagnoses were established on the basis of clinical symptoms, serum thyroxine and TRAb, thyroid ultrasound, and orbital computed tomography. A first-round RT-PCR of the TCR CDR3 used the HTBI primer set with the Qiagen OneStep RT-PCR kit. Blood samples also contained most of the expanded thyroid clonotypes (frequency above 0.001), which suggests that blood repertoires may reflect thyroid immune responses. In cross-validation, a model built on a 13 V-J signature told ophthalmopathy apart from stable hyperthyroidism with 87.88% sensitivity and about 81% specificity, and in testing the same model reached 80%/75%. In validation, the model predicted progression to ophthalmopathy a median of approximately 6.3 months before onset, with 70% to 71% sensitivity and 72.22% specificity. To identify TCR V-J signatures that set the groups apart, the researchers used a discovery cohort of more than 95 patients, made up of fewer than 50 with Graves' ophthalmopathy and about 59 with stable Graves' hyperthyroidism. Whether ophthalmopathy could be predicted prospectively was tested in an independent validation cohort made up of under 20 hyperthyroidism patients plus 17 patients who later progressed to ophthalmopathy. The 100 discovery patients were randomly split 7:3 into training and test sets. In about 6 Graves' hyperthyroidism patients, the study also compared T-cell repertoires from thyroid tissue with T-cell repertoires from blood. Following sampling, methimazole starting at 30 mg daily was given to hyperthyroidism patients, and high-dose intravenous methylprednisolone was given to ophthalmopathy patients. The libraries were constructed in a second round of multiplex PCR and then size-selected and purified. Paired-end sequencing of the libraries was performed with 100 bp reads on an Illumina HiSeq2000. SOAPnuke was used to process the raw data, throwing out any read that contained adapters or uncalled bases, had a mean Phred below 15, or lacked an exact constant-primer or identifier match. COPE v1.2.5 was used to merge high-quality paired reads, and clonotypes were defined as unique nucleotide sequences. MiTCR v1.1 was used to align clonotypes to the IMGT TRBV, TRBD and TRBJ reference segments. Only V-J combinations with frequency above 0.0001, covering 99.2% of repertoires, were analysed. The TCS score was defined as the ratio of F50 (clonal expansion) to E x V (chaos), calculated using BLOSUM62-based TCRdist between CDR3 peptides within each V-J. Welch's t-statistics and random forest reduced 500 to 550 V-J features to around 14, which were used in a naive Bayes classifier (R e1071). No statistical method was used to fix the sample size in advance, and group allocation was not hidden from the investigators. The paper describes TCR Vbeta CDR3 sequencing of roughly 130 peripheral blood samples, made up of 40 to 45 ophthalmopathy patients, some 76 hyperthyroidism patients and some 17 progressor patients.

Here the sequenced sample was peripheral blood mononuclear cells (PBMCs), taken at new diagnosis, from a patient treated with antithyroid drugs. The receptor chain draws on TRBV7-9 and TRBJ2-1; the D element might be TRBD1 or TRBD2, as each aligns at 6 bases. This sequence originates from a woman younger than 45 with Graves disease. Donor details come from another sample of the same person, matched by shared clones. The nucleotides are TGTGCCAGCAGCTTACGAAGTTTGGGGGGCCCGCTGCAATACAATGAGCAGTTCTTC. This gives the protein CASSLRSLGGPLQYNEQFF.